The source of this T cell receptor beta chain is a study of TIL therapy for anti-PD-1-resistant metastatic lung cancer. Study in general: Most patients had lung adenocarcinoma; a few tumors were EGFR-mutant, two ALK-rearranged; half smoked currently or formerly. Study-level results: TIL clonotype persistence in blood showed no apparent association with response.

The CDR3 spans 15 residues. A note on this clone: Its specificity is unknown.

Described time point: pre-treatment sample, taken before nivolumab and TIL therapy. Stage 4 NSCLC adults joined between late 2017 and January 2020. This was the immunoSEQ v3 assay. The table came from immunoSEQ multiplex PCR; TCRdb's copy has only in-frame clones and leaves some out. Altogether about 52,000 clones are present, roughly 78% being singletons, with the ten largest covering about 5%. This TCR was sampled from a woman aged 25 to 80 with non-small cell lung cancer. V and J are TRBV12-1 and TRBJ2-5; the listed D gene, TRBD2, was not tested against the DNA. TRBV12-1 is deemed a pseudogene. The sample consisted of blood, taken at baseline. This CDR3 is CASSSRTSGRETQYF. The CDR3 coding sequence is TGTGCCAGCAGCTCCCGGACTAGCGGGAGAGAGACCCAGTACTTC.